The 30 T cell receptor beta chains listed next were all sequenced from one sample in a study of cytomegalovirus exposure and HLA in healthy donors. This table comes from immunoSEQ multiplex PCR, and its TCRdb copy is limited to in-frame clones, with some not included. This table has roughly 200,000 clones, around 80% appearing once. Sequencing was carried out using PBMCs. The receptors derive from a woman under 40 in good health and CMV-seronegative.

V and J are TRBV7-2 and TRBJ1-1, with D maybe TRBD1 (5 bases). V was shortened by 1 base and J by 1 base, with 10 bases between the two germline ends. Germline V CDR1 and CDR2: SGHTA, FQGNSA. The CDR3 is 15 amino acids. As DNA, the CDR3 is TGTGCCAGCAGCTTAGGGGGCGGCTCGAACACTGAAGCTTTCTTT. Translation gives CASSLGGGSNTEAFF. Drawing the rest from reference TRBV7-2 and TRBJ1-1, the complete variable domain is GAGVSQSPSNKVTEKGKDVELRCDPISGHTALYWYRQSLGQGLEFLIYFQGNSAPDKSGLPSDRFSAERTGGSVSTLTIQRTQQEDSAVYLCASSLGGGSNTEAFFGQGTRLTVV.

The rearrangement joins TRBV19 to TRBJ2-5; 10 bases align to TRBD2. The V gene end was trimmed by 6 bases and the J gene end by 5 bases; junction bases not matched to a gene: 3. Germline loops: CDR1 LNHDA, CDR2 SQIVND (reference sequence). This CDR3 is built from 13 residues. Here the CDR3 DNA reads TGTGCCAGTAGGGGTAGCGGGGGGGAGACCCAGTACTTC. Protein product: CASRGSGGETQYF.

The CDR3 reads CASSLFGVAGGQNTGELFF. CDR3 bases: TGCGCCAGCAGCTTGTTTGGAGTAGCGGGGGGCCAGAACACCGGGGAGCTGTTTTTT. This chain joins TRBV5-1 and TRBJ2-2, with 10 bases aligning to TRBD2. The V gene end was trimmed by 1 base and the J gene end by 1 base; junction bases not matched to a gene: 10. This CDR3 comprises 19 residues. Germline loops: CDR1 SGHRS, CDR2 YFSETQ.

The CDR3 DNA is TGTGCCAGCAGTTACGCCGTGGGCCAGACCTACGAGCAGTACTTC. Translated, it gives CASSYAVGQTYEQYF. This chain links TRBV6-5 with TRBJ2-7; D is unclear. V was cut by 2 bases and J by 2 bases, with 13 bases left in between. Germline V gene sequence: CDR1 MNHEY, CDR2 SVGAGI. This CDR3 comprises 15 residues.

The chain has TRBV5-1 and TRBJ2-3; possibly TRBD1 for D (6 bases). V dropped 3 bases and J dropped 3 bases, with 8 bases sitting between them. Germline loops: CDR1 SGHRS, CDR2 YFSETQ. This CDR3 has 13 amino acids. The CDR3 DNA follows: TGCGCCAGCAGCTGGACAGTTACAGATACGCAGTATTTT. Translated, it gives CASSWTVTDTQYF. Looking up the rest from reference TRBV5-1 and TRBJ2-3 gives the full variable domain: KAGVTQTPRYLIKTRGQQVTLSCSPISGHRSVSWYQQTPGQGLQFLFEYFSETQRNKGNFPGRFSGRQFSNSRSEMNVSTLELGDSALYLCASSWTVTDTQYFGPGTRLTVL.

This chain joins TRBV4-2 and TRBJ1-5; weak D call: TRBD1 (6 bases). Germline CDR1 is LGHNA and CDR2 is YNFKEQ. This CDR3 has 15 residues. V lost 0 bases and J 1 base, leaving 7 bases between the germline ends. CDR3 sequence reads: CASSQETGSNQPQHF. In DNA, the CDR3 is TGTGCCAGCAGCCAAGAGACAGGAAGCAATCAGCCCCAGCATTTT.

DNA of the CDR3: TGTGCCACCAGCAGAGGCGAAGGACTCTTAAGCTCTGGGGCCAACGTCCTGACTTTC. Translating it yields CATSRGEGLLSSGANVLTF. The chain links TRBV15 to TRBJ2-6, with D possibly being TRBD2 (5 bases). CDR1 is LNHNV, CDR2 YYDKDF, per germline (reference sequence). V was pared by 1 base and J by 0 bases, with 16 bases between. This CDR3 spans 19 amino acids.

This clone was observed a single time. This rearrangement joins TRBV5-4 to TRBJ2-3; tentatively, D is TRBD2 (5 bases). Germline-derived CDR1 and CDR2 are SGHNT and YYREEE (reference sequence). Trimming left V 0 bases short and J 0 bases short, with 8 bases between. This CDR3 contains 15 residues. The CDR3 region is CASSLGGYSTDTQYF. The CDR3 nucleotides are TGTGCCAGCAGCTTGGGAGGGTACAGCACAGATACGCAGTATTTT.

The chain is built from TRBV6-1 and TRBJ2-7; TRBD2 is a possible D gene (6 bases). This CDR3 region has 15 residues. Trimming cost V 1 base and J 3 bases, with 13 bases left between them. The germline CDR1 and CDR2 sequences are MNHNS and SASEGT. In DNA, the CDR3 is TGTGCCAGCAGTGAAGTCGAGACTAGTGGCTACGAGCAGTACTTC. Protein product: CASSEVETSGYEQYF.

This clone was seen a few times. V and J are TRBV6-6 and TRBJ1-1; 8 bases are shared with TRBD1. The V gene's germline CDR1 is MNHNY and CDR2 SVGAGI (reference sequence). This CDR3 is 13 amino acids long. V was pared by 6 bases and J by 3 bases, with 3 bases of the junction left unmatched. The CDR3 loop reads CASRQGAYTEAFF. The CDR3 DNA is TGTGCCAGCAGGCAGGGGGCGTACACTGAAGCTTTCTTT.

The chain joins TRBV12-1 to TRBJ2-5; whether TRBD1, the table's D call, matches the DNA was not checked. TRBV12-1 is listed as a pseudogene. This CDR3 spans 16 amino acids. This CDR3 is CASSFDPDRAKETQYF. The CDR3 DNA reads TGTGCCAGCAGCTTTGATCCGGACAGAGCCAAAGAGACCCAGTACTTC.

The CDR3 DNA follows: TGCGCCAGCAGTCCCACCCGGACAGGCGTCTGGCCCCAGCATTTT. Its protein is CASSPTRTGVWPQHF. The rearrangement uses TRBV23-1 and TRBJ1-5; 7 bases are a match to TRBD1. TRBV23-1 is an ORF, with its function uncertain. The V gene end was trimmed by 4 bases and the J gene end by 9 bases; junction bases not matched to a gene: 12. This CDR3 is built from 15 residues.

The V gene is TRBV5-1, the J gene TRBJ2-7, with D tentatively TRBD2 (5 bases). The CDR3 consists of 16 residues. Germline CDR1 reads SGHRS; CDR2 reads YFSETQ. V gave up 4 bases and J gave up 3 bases, with 20 bases separating them. The CDR3 reads CASSPSRGFRDYEQYF. The CDR3 DNA is TGCGCCAGCAGCCCATCCCGGGGATTTAGGGACTACGAGCAGTACTTC.

V is TRBV30 and J is TRBJ1-6; possible D gene TRBD1, 5 bases. The CDR3 covers 16 residues. With 0 bases removed from V and 9 bases from J, the gap between germline ends came to 18 bases. Germline V gene data show CDR1 as GTSNPN and CDR2 as SVGIG (reference sequence). In nucleotides, the CDR3 is TGTGCCTGGAGTGTAGGAAGGGCGGGGGGGTCTTCACCCCTCCACTTT. Translation: CAWSVGRAGGSSPLHF.

This rearrangement joins TRBV6-5 to TRBJ2-1; TRBD1 matches 9 bases. Unmatched junction bases numbered 10, after V lost 5 bases and J lost 8 bases. The CDR3 consists of 15 residues. Germline CDR1 is MNHEY and CDR2 is SVGAGI. The CDR3 loop is CASSARDRVGDEQFF. Written as DNA, the CDR3 is TGTGCCAGCAGTGCCCGGGACAGGGTAGGGGATGAGCAGTTCTTC.

The chain combines TRBV18 with TRBJ2-4; D not certain. This CDR3 spans 15 amino acids. In germline, CDR1 is KGHSH, CDR2 LQKENI. The V and J ends lost 0 bases and 1 base respectively, with 7 bases between them. As DNA, the CDR3 is TGTGCCAGCTCACCACCGCAACTTGCCAAAAACATTCAGTACTTC. Residues: CASSPPQLAKNIQYF. Variable domain in full (rest from reference TRBV18 and TRBJ2-4): NAGVMQNPRHLVRRRGQEARLRCSPMKGHSHVYWYRQLPEEGLKFMVYLQKENIIDESGMPKERFSAEFPKEGPSILRIQQVVRGDSAAYFCASSPPQLAKNIQYFGAGTRLSVL.

In its sample, this clone was seen once. The chain employs TRBV5-1 and TRBJ2-5; 10 nucleotides match TRBD1. This CDR3 region has 15 residues. Germline CDR1 and CDR2: SGHRS and YFSETQ. The J segment lost 5 bases and the V segment lost 4 bases, leaving 8 bases of the junction unmatched. The CDR3 here is CASSPGQGSRETQYF. The CDR3 DNA reads as TGCGCCAGCAGCCCGGGACAGGGGAGCCGGGAGACCCAGTACTTC.

This clone was detected only a few times. This chain joins TRBV6-5 and TRBJ1-1; the D gene is possibly TRBD1 (5 bases). The germline V gene has CDR1 MNHEY and CDR2 SVGAGI. The CDR3 length is 15 residues. Trimming took 5 bases from V and 1 from J, leaving 14 bases between them. CDR3 DNA: TGTGCCAGCAGTCGACGACAGAGACCGAACACTGAAGCTTTCTTT. Its translation is CASSRRQRPNTEAFF.

The CDR3 here is CASSYLRGYNEQFF. Here the CDR3 DNA reads TGTGCCAGCAGTTATCTACGGGGCTACAATGAGCAGTTCTTC. This chain connects TRBV6-5 to TRBJ2-1; D may be TRBD2 (5 bases). CDR1 is MNHEY, CDR2 SVGAGI, per germline. This CDR3 region has 14 residues. With 3 bases removed from V and 3 bases from J, the gap between germline ends came to 9 bases.

The genes are TRBV6-5 and TRBJ1-1, with D unclear. Trimming removed 5 bases at V and 1 base at J, with 8 bases between. The CDR3 has 13 residues. Germline V gene data show CDR1 as MNHEY and CDR2 as SVGAGI. In DNA, the CDR3 is TGTGCCAGCAGTAATCCTAGGAACACTGAAGCTTTCTTT. Amino acids: CASSNPRNTEAFF.

V is TRBV27 and J is TRBJ1-5; unclear D gene. Germline V gene sequence: CDR1 MNHEY, CDR2 SMNVEV (reference sequence). There are 15 residues in the CDR3. V was trimmed by 6 bases and J by 4 bases, leaving 16 bases between them. In nucleotides, the CDR3 is TGTGCCAGCAGCTGGGGAGGGAAAAAAAATCAGCCCCAGCATTTT. This sequence encodes CASSWGGKKNQPQHF.

This chain joins TRBV6-1 and TRBJ1-5; TRBD1 matches 9 bases. The CDR3 is 16 amino acids. The V segment lost 1 base and the J segment 6 bases; nucleotides outside the gene matches: 7. CDR1 is MNHNS and CDR2 is SASEGT in the germline V gene. The CDR3 region is CASSEGRQGGAQPQHF. The CDR3 DNA is TGTGCCAGCAGTGAAGGGAGACAGGGGGGCGCTCAGCCCCAGCATTTT.

In regard to this clone: A much larger clonotype is one base distant, so this may be a read error. The CDR3 region has the DNA TGTGCCAGCAGCGTAGGACAGAACACTGAAGCTTTCTTT. This encodes CASSVGQNTEAFF. The rearrangement links TRBV7-6 to TRBJ1-1; D perhaps matches TRBD1 (5 bases). The V end was cut by 5 bases, the J end by 1 base, with 8 bases between. Per germline, CDR1 SGHVS and CDR2 FNYEAQ. CDR3 length: 13 residues.

The gene calls are TRBV5-1 and TRBJ2-5; no firm D call. The CDR3 covers 12 residues. V was shortened by 7 bases and J by 2 bases, with 9 bases between the two germline ends. CDR1 and CDR2 (germline): SGHRS, YFSETQ. The CDR3 region is CASSLDQETQYF. Written as DNA, the CDR3 is TGCGCCAGCTCCTTAGATCAAGAGACCCAGTACTTC.

The rearrangement joins TRBV5-4 to TRBJ1-2; D is perhaps TRBD1 (5 bases). The ends were cut back, 4 bases at V and 7 bases at J, with 14 bases in the middle. CDR1 is SGHNT, CDR2 YYREEE, per germline (reference sequence). The CDR3 spans 13 residues. The chain's CDR3 is CASSPRVSAGYTF. CDR3 sequence (DNA): TGTGCCAGCAGCCCCAGGGTATCAGCTGGCTACACCTTC.

V and J are TRBV23-1 and TRBJ2-7; 7 bases match TRBD1. TRBV23-1 is designated an ORF whose function remains uncertain. Trimming took 6 bases from V and 2 from J; bases not matched to a gene: 4. This CDR3 is built from 13 residues. The CDR3 DNA sequence: TGCGCCAGCAGCTGGGACAGACCCTACGAGCAGTACTTC. Translated, it gives CASSWDRPYEQYF.

This clone was seen more than once but under ten times. The chain links TRBV27 to TRBJ2-1; 8 nucleotides line up with TRBD2. V was clipped by 5 bases and J by 0 bases; unmatched bases: 12. This CDR3 has 18 amino acids. Per the germline V gene, CDR1 is MNHEY and CDR2 is SMNVEV (reference sequence). The DNA of the CDR3 is TGTGCCAGCAGTGACGCGCGGCGGGGGGTTAGCTCCTACAATGAGCAGTTCTTC. Translation gives CASSDARRGVSSYNEQFF.

The chain couples TRBV5-1 to TRBJ2-1; possible D gene TRBD2, 7 bases. Per the germline V gene, CDR1 is SGHRS and CDR2 is YFSETQ. V gave up 0 bases and J gave up 4 bases, with 14 bases separating them. The CDR3 is 16 residues long. Written as DNA, the CDR3 is TGCGCCAGCAGCTTGGGGGGGCTAGCGGAATACAATGAGCAGTTCTTC. Translated, it gives CASSLGGLAEYNEQFF.

The V gene is TRBV30, the J gene TRBJ2-3; TRBD2 aligns across 11 bases. This CDR3 contains 15 residues. The V gene's germline CDR1 is GTSNPN and CDR2 SVGIG (reference sequence). V lost 1 base to trimming and J lost 4 bases; unmatched junction nucleotides: 4. The DNA for the CDR3 is TGTGCCTGGAGTGGACTAGCGGGGTCCTCAGATACGCAGTATTTT. Translated: CAWSGLAGSSDTQYF.

CDR3 in DNA: TGTGCCAGCAGTTACATGTTATCCTACGAGCAGTACTTC. Its translation is CASSYMLSYEQYF. The V gene is TRBV6-5, the J gene TRBJ2-7; D remains ambiguous. The V gene's germline CDR1 is MNHEY and CDR2 SVGAGI. Trimming pared 2 bases from V and 1 base from J, leaving 6 bases between. The CDR3 runs 13 residues.